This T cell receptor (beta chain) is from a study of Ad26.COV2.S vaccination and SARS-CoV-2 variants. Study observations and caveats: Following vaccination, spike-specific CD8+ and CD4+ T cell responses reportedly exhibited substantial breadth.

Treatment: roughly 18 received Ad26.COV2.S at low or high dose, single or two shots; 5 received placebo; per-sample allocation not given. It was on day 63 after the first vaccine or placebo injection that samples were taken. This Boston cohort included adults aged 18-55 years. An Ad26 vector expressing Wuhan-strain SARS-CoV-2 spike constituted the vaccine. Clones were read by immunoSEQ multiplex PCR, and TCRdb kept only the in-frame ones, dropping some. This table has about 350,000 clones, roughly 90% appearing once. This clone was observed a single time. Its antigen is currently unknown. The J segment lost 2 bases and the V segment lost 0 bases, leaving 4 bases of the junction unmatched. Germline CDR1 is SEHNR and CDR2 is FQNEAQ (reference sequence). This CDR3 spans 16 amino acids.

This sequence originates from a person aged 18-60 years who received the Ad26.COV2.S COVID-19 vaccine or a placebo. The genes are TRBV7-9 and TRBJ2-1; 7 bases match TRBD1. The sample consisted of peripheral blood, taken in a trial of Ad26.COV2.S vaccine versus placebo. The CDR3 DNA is TGTGCCAGCAGCTTAGCCGGCCAGGGGGCCTACAATGAGCAGTTCTTC. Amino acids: CASSLAGQGAYNEQFF.